What follows are 21 T cell receptor beta chains derived from one specimen sequenced in a study of blood T cell repertoires in COVID-19. Profiled with immunoSEQ multiplex PCR; TCRdb holds only in-frame clones, not every one. The table lists 200,000 to 300,000 clones, approximately 88% of them singletons. Sequenced input: PBMCs or T cells enriched from blood (not recorded which). These receptors were taken from a woman aged 40 to 50 with acute COVID-19.

This rearrangement joins TRBV2 to TRBJ2-2; 9 bases match TRBD2. Germline assignment: CDR1 SNHLY and CDR2 FYNNEI. V was pared by 6 bases and J by 3 bases, with 5 bases of the junction left unmatched. The CDR3 loop spans 15 amino acids. The CDR3 DNA reads as TGTGCCAGCAGGAAAGCGGGAGGAGACACCGGGGAGCTGTTTTTT. Translating it yields CASRKAGGDTGELFF.

The chain carries TRBV6-5 and TRBJ2-3; 7 nucleotides line up with TRBD1. Trimming took 2 bases from V and 6 from J; bases not matched to a gene: 8. Germline lookup yields CDR1 MNHEY and CDR2 SVGAGI. This CDR3 is built from 15 residues. CDR3 amino acids: CASSYDRVYADTQYF. CDR3 bases: TGTGCCAGCAGTTACGACAGGGTATATGCGGATACGCAGTATTTT.

This chain joins TRBV5-1 and TRBJ1-6; 9 bases fit TRBD1. V was pared by 4 bases and J by 6 bases, with 2 bases of the junction left unmatched. This CDR3 region has 14 residues. The germline CDR1 and CDR2 sequences are SGHRS and YFSETQ. The CDR3 nucleotides are TGCGCCAGCAGCCGGGACAGGGCTAATTCACCCCTCCACTTT. Its translation is CASSRDRANSPLHF.

The gene calls are TRBV19 and TRBJ2-6; possibly TRBD2 for D (5 bases). From germline, CDR1 is LNHDA and CDR2 SQIVND (reference sequence). Trimming pared 3 bases from V and 0 bases from J, leaving 18 bases between. The CDR3 has 19 amino acids. This chain's CDR3 is CASSILRESKSSGANVLTF. In nucleotides, the CDR3 is TGTGCCAGTAGTATCCTCCGGGAATCCAAGAGCTCTGGGGCCAACGTCCTGACTTTC.

This chain connects TRBV5-1 to TRBJ2-3; TRBD2 aligns across 10 bases. Per germline, CDR1 SGHRS and CDR2 YFSETQ. V dropped 0 bases and J dropped 1; count of bases not matched to a gene: 2. The CDR3 loop spans 16 amino acids. The CDR3 spells CASSLGAGGRTDTQYF. The CDR3, as DNA: TGCGCCAGCAGCTTGGGAGCGGGGGGGCGCACAGATACGCAGTATTTT.

The rearrangement joins TRBV19 to TRBJ2-6, with a weak D call TRBD2 (5 bases). The CDR3 has 14 residues. Trimming shortened V by 5 bases and J by 2 bases, and 7 bases separated the two germline ends. Germline-derived CDR1 and CDR2 are LNHDA and SQIVND (reference sequence). The CDR3 sequence is CASSAGAGANVLTF. As DNA, the CDR3 is TGTGCCAGTAGTGCGGGCGCTGGGGCCAACGTCCTGACTTTC.

The V gene is TRBV28, the J gene TRBJ1-2, with 7 nucleotides matching TRBD1. V lost 10 bases to trimming and J lost 0 bases; unmatched junction nucleotides: 5. Germline V gives CDR1 MDHEN, CDR2 SYDVKM. The CDR3 runs to 13 residues. The DNA for the CDR3 is TGTGCCACCCTACAGGGGACTAACTATGGCTACACCTTC. This gives the protein CATLQGTNYGYTF.

The chain has TRBV3-1 (or the pseudogene TRBV3-2) and TRBJ2-1; 8 bases map to TRBD1. V shed 1 base and J 8 bases; nucleotides not matched to a gene: 10. This CDR3 is built from 16 residues. Per germline, CDR1 LGHDT and CDR2 YNNKEL (reference sequence). CDR3 bases: TGTGCCAGCAGCCAAGCGGTCGGACAGGGAAGCCATGAGCAGTTCTTC. It is translated as CASSQAVGQGSHEQFF.

The rearrangement links TRBV6-5 to TRBJ1-2; perhaps TRBD1 as D (6 bases). The ends were cut back, 2 bases at V and 5 bases at J, with 15 bases in the middle. From germline, CDR1 is MNHEY and CDR2 SVGAGI. The CDR3 is 15 residues long. The CDR3 sequence is CASSYDRGARYGYTF. The CDR3 DNA reads as TGTGCCAGCAGTTACGATCGGGGGGCACGATATGGCTACACCTTC.

The chain employs TRBV19 and TRBJ1-5, with 11 bases aligning to TRBD1. The CDR3 runs 17 residues. The germline gives CDR1 LNHDA, CDR2 SQIVND (reference sequence). J gave up 2 bases and V 5 bases, and 8 bases lay outside the gene matches. CDR3 nucleotides: TGTGCCAGTAGTCAATCGGACAGGGGGCAAGGCAATCAGCCCCAGCATTTT. It is translated as CASSQSDRGQGNQPQHF.

V usage is TRBV3-1 (or the pseudogene TRBV3-2) and J usage is TRBJ2-4; TRBD1 agrees at 9 bases. Trimming at V came to 2 bases and at J to 5 bases, leaving 7 bases not matched to a gene. The CDR3 sequence is 16 residues long. The germline gives CDR1 LGHDT, CDR2 YNNKEL (reference sequence). CDR3 coding DNA: TGTGCCAGCAGCCAATCGACGGGACAGGGCCAAAACATTCAGTACTTC. Protein product: CASSQSTGQGQNIQYF.

This clone has only a few counts. The V call is TRBV7-9, the J call TRBJ2-3, with D possibly matching TRBD1 (6 bases). CDR1 is SEHNR, CDR2 FQNEAQ, per germline (reference sequence). Trimming left V 4 bases short and J 3 bases short, with 14 bases between. CDR3 length equals 15 residues. The CDR3 spells CASSWGQGLTDTQYF. CDR3 bases: TGTGCCAGCAGCTGGGGCCAGGGGCTAACAGATACGCAGTATTTT. Filled out from reference TRBV7-9 and TRBJ2-3, the complete variable domain reads DTGVSQNPRHKITKRGQNVTFRCDPISEHNRLYWYRQTLGQGPEFLTYFQNEAQLEKSRLLSDRFSAERPKGSFSTLEIQRTEQGDSAMYLCASSWGQGLTDTQYFGPGTRLTVL.

The V and J genes are TRBV2 and TRBJ1-4, with D unresolved. The germline CDR1 and CDR2 sequences are SNHLY and FYNNEI. The V end lost 6 bases, the J end lost 5 bases, and 7 bases lay between the germline ends. The CDR3 is made up of 12 amino acids. The CDR3 DNA is TGTGCCAGCAGGGCCTTGAATGAAAAACTGTTTTTT. It yields the protein CASRALNEKLFF.

The chain links TRBV21-1 to TRBJ1-2; the table names TRBD1, a call not compared with the DNA. TRBV21-1 represents a pseudogene. The CDR3 spans 19 residues. The CDR3 sequence is CASSESEDRGRRAGYGYTF. Written as DNA, the CDR3 is TGTGCCAGCAGCGAAAGCGAGGACAGGGGGCGGCGGGCGGGCTATGGCTACACCTTC.

Only a few counts were recorded for this clone. The rearrangement uses TRBV18 and TRBJ1-2, with 7 bases aligning to TRBD1. Germline V gene data show CDR1 as KGHSH and CDR2 as LQKENI. This CDR3 comprises 15 residues. V shed 0 bases, J shed 4 bases, and the junction held 5 bases outside the gene matches. The CDR3 sequence is CASSPPTEGAYGYTF. The CDR3 DNA follows: TGTGCCAGCTCACCACCGACTGAGGGGGCCTATGGCTACACCTTC.

The chain couples TRBV25-1 to TRBJ1-6; TRBD1 matches at 10 bases. Losses at the gene ends were 6 bases for V and 7 bases for J; bases not matched to a gene: 6. The CDR3 covers 15 residues. Germline loops: CDR1 MGHDK, CDR2 SYGVNS. CDR3 sequence reads: CASSEDRGGNSPLHF. DNA for the CDR3: TGTGCCAGCAGCGAGGACAGGGGGGGAAATTCACCCCTCCACTTT.

This rearrangement joins TRBV6-6 to TRBJ2-7, with TRBD2 identical over 9 bases. J gave up 5 bases and V 4 bases, and 6 bases lay outside the gene matches. The germline V gene has CDR1 MNHNY and CDR2 SVGAGI (reference sequence). The CDR3 extends over 14 amino acids. The CDR3 DNA reads TGTGCCAGCAGTTCTGCGGGGGGGCGAAACGAGCAGTACTTC. Residues: CASSSAGGRNEQYF.

The chain is built from TRBV5-5 and TRBJ1-6; 10 bases are shared with TRBD1. Looked up from germline, CDR1 is SGHKS and CDR2 is YYEKEE (reference sequence). The J segment lost 8 bases and the V segment lost 2 bases, leaving 4 bases of the junction unmatched. This CDR3 has 15 amino acids. In nucleotides, the CDR3 is TGTGCCAGCAGCTTCGGGGGGACAGGGGATTCACCCCTCCACTTT. Protein: CASSFGGTGDSPLHF.

This clone was found a few times. This CDR3 is CASSAAGPSSTETQYF. CDR3 bases: TGTGCCAGCAGTGCGGCGGGTCCGAGTAGTACCGAGACCCAGTACTTC. J is TRBJ2-5 and V is TRBV6-1, with D possibly TRBD2 on 5 matching bases. Germline assignment: CDR1 MNHNS and CDR2 SASEGT. Trimming removed 4 bases from V and 5 bases from J, with 20 bases in between. The CDR3 has 16 amino acids.

The J gene is TRBJ2-2, the V gene TRBV9, with 9 bases that match TRBD2. From germline, CDR1 is SGDLS and CDR2 YYNGEE. Trimming at V came to 4 bases and at J to 7 bases, leaving 20 bases not matched to a gene. There are 19 residues in the CDR3. The CDR3 spells CASSPVDAGGPLVSGELFF. CDR3 in DNA: TGTGCCAGCAGCCCCGTCGACGCGGGGGGGCCTCTGGTGAGCGGGGAGCTGTTTTTT.

This chain connects TRBV19 to TRBJ1-5; D is unclear. V lost 5 bases and J lost 6, with 11 bases in between. The length of the CDR3 is 13 residues. Germline values: CDR1 LNHDA, CDR2 SQIVND (reference sequence). Written as DNA, the CDR3 is TGTGCCAGTAGTCCCCGGGCGGGTCAGCCCCAGCATTTT. It is translated as CASSPRAGQPQHF.